The present T cell receptor (beta chain) was sequenced within a study of molecular identifiers for immune sequencing clone quantification. Turning to the study itself: Replicate RNA came from about 20,000 or 100,000 naive CD8 cells and was split five ways, and four parts were sequenced.

The CDR3 length is 14 residues. Germline loops: CDR1 LGHNA, CDR2 YNFKEQ. Comments on this clonotype: The junction differs from germline at one of its ends, possibly a read error.

Sorting recovered naive CD8 T cells on a CD8+CD4-CCR7+CD45RA+ profile. TCRdb re-called the PCR reads with MiXCR, one entry per CDR3 protein. The profile covers 600,000 to 650,000 distinct CDR3 sequences, with 20% appearing a single time and roughly 0.85% taken by the ten largest. The V gene is TRBV4-2, the J gene TRBJ2-7; weak D call: TRBD1 (5 bases). The TCR sequence derives from a human donor in good health. Some libraries in this study had Jurkat cell RNA spiked in. The material sequenced was naive CD8+ T cells from blood, with Jurkat cell RNA spiked in. Subset denoted: FACS-sorted CD8+CD4-CCR7+CD45RA+ naive T cells. CDR3 coding DNA: TGTGCCGGCAGCCAAGGGGCGAGCTCATACGAGCAGTACTTC. It is translated as CAGSQGASSYEQYF.